This TCR beta chain stems from a study of shared clonotypes between healthy human individuals (dated by TCRdb to the early 2020s). At the level of the whole study: Three men and a couple of women, aged 18 to 49 years, made up the cohort. For each donor, three plates each were used for CD4 naive and CD4 memory, two plates were used for CD8 naive, and one plate was used for CD8 memory. To estimate repertoire size and how much clonotype sharing occurs between individuals, the study deeply sequenced the blood TCR repertoires of roughly 5 healthy adults. Libraries were prepared and TCR repertoires were sequenced by different laboratories using diverse techniques, in order to increase sequencing depth and limit assay-specific biases. Leukapheresis yielded between about 0.94 and 8.9 billion PBMCs per donor. The full study reports these points: Naive subsets generally had larger estimated clonotype richness than memory subsets. Pairwise subsampling led to the expectation that sequencing depth would affect the degree of clonotype sharing among donors. When four donors were compared, the shared fraction of clonotypes was about 5.4% for naive CD4, roughly 3.4% for naive CD8, 2% to 2.5% for memory CD4, and 0.4% for memory CD8. Rarefaction of sorted-subset datasets indicated incomplete sequencing despite the large sequencing depth. Only blood was sampled, and tissue TCR repertoires likely differ from those in blood. Compared with non-shared clonotypes, the clonotypes found in all four sorted-subset donors had higher generation probabilities. The genetic and exposure-history diversity represented was limited by the small number of donors.

Comment on this clone: Its specific antigen is unknown. Base qualities are not at hand, and no much larger clone is one base apart.

Using the deep immunoSEQ assay, TCR CDR3 regions were amplified from genomic DNA by multiplex PCR. Genomic DNA extracted from each cell subset was distributed evenly over all wells of several immunoSEQ 96-well plates, and each plate served as one replicate. For sorted subsets, about 0.2 ug genomic DNA, equal to 30,000 or so T cell genomes, was loaded into each replicate PCR. The purified libraries were quantified using a Qubit 3.0 fluorometer, sized with a Bioanalyzer 2100, and then quantified again using the KAPA Library Quantification kit. Every immunoSEQ 96-well plate was sequenced on a separate single-read 150-cycle Illumina NextSeq 550 flow cell. On the study's bioinformatics: Because only junctional sequences without quality scores were contained in the immunoSEQ output, filtering matching that applied to full-length reads could not be performed. To assign V/J genes and CDR3, sequences were annotated against IMGT germline references using PyIR, a Python wrapper for IgBLAST v1.9. Reads with weak V/J assignments (E-value above 1e-6), missing CDR3, stop codons, out-of-frame junctions, or ambiguous translated residues were removed. V3J clonotypes were defined as sequences sharing an identical inferred V gene, J gene, and CDR3 amino acid sequence. To compute the percentage overlap between repertoires, the number of shared unique clonotypes was divided by the size of the smaller repertoire. RTK rarefaction, the Chao1 estimator, and Recon v2.1 estimates of unobserved clonotypes were used to assess repertoire richness. OLGA was used to compute generation probabilities for all TCRbeta clonotypes that the gDNA method yielded from a handful of donors. TCRdb holds this immuneACCESS table with in-frame rearrangements only. Some clones are missing; in checked studies, unresolved V genes explain under half, and the rest has no known cause. Clone size and the V and J calls come from that table; the DNA yielded D and trimming. This sample gives about 2.4 million clones in total; over 85% of them show up just once. Roughly 0.36% of the sample belongs to the ten largest clones.

Healthy HIV-negative adults with no recently reported acute infections or vaccinations were included as donors. Only Caucasian adults living in Nashville, Tennessee, USA were represented among the donors. CD4+ T cells were enriched through magnetic negative selection, after which naive cells were positively selected on CD45RA and the remaining negative fraction served as the memory subset. After blood collection by leukapheresis, PBMCs were isolated using Ficoll-Histopaque density gradient centrifugation and then cryopreserved in the vapor phase of liquid nitrogen. Purity and quantity of every magnetically sorted T cell population were checked by analytical flow cytometry. Genomic DNA was isolated from each sorted fraction and quantified by UV absorbance on a Nanodrop 2000c. Sequencing used naive CD4+ T cells from PBMCs. The sample's cell subset or site, from its label and the paper: CD45RA+ positively selected. This receptor was taken from a man younger than 30 in good health. Some clones in this sample may be carry-over from other donors' samples.

CDR3 reads: CASSRQAQETQYF. The nucleotides are TGTGCCAGCAGCCGACAGGCCCAAGAGACCCAGTACTTC. Here the chain combines TRBV2 and TRBJ2-5, and perhaps TRBD1 as D gene, on 6 matching bases. CDR1 and CDR2, per the germline V gene, are SNHLY and FYNNEI. The CDR3 holds 13 amino acids from the cysteine to the phenylalanine. The read is trimmed to its CDR3 DNA, 39 bases read in frame from base 1. V loses 6 bases, J loses 1 base, and the germline ends lie 9 bases apart.